Shown below are 11 T cell receptor beta chains from a single sample sequenced in a study of blood T cells in healthy people across ages. Sample-barcoded 5' priming and a J-beta primer mix drove a second PCR of about 7 to 11 cycles. TCRdb re-analysed the 5' RACE reads in MiXCR, keeping a single row per CDR3 protein. Of some 880,000 distinct CDR3 sequences listed, around 36% are singletons. The sequenced material came from blood. The receptors originated from a man in his late teens or twenties in good health.

This chain uses TRBV7-6 with TRBJ1-4; 7 bases fit TRBD1. The junction had 20 bases not matched to a gene; V was cut back by 11 bases and J by 8 bases. This CDR3 comprises 16 residues. The germline CDR1 and CDR2 sequences are SGHVS and FNYEAQ. Here the CDR3 DNA reads TGTGCCGGCTCTACTTCTCCAGGGGGAGCAGGGGAAAAACTGTTTTTT. Its translation: CAGSTSPGGAGEKLFF.

V gene TRBV12-3 or TRBV12-4 combines with J gene TRBJ2-4; the D gene is possibly TRBD1 (5 bases). Near its end, the DNA agrees better with TRBJ2-7, so the J call may be wrong. This CDR3 is built from 13 residues. CDR3 bases: TGTGCCAGCAGTTTCACAGGCACGTACGAGCAGTACTTC. Its protein is CASSFTGTYEQYF.

The chain is built from TRBV5-1 and TRBJ2-7; the match to TRBD1 covers 10 bases. Germline assignment: CDR1 SGHRS and CDR2 YFSETQ. The junction had 11 bases not matched to a gene; V was cut back by 4 bases and J by 7 bases. This CDR3 region has 15 residues. CDR3 sequence reads: CASSVGTGEHNEQYF. CDR3 coding DNA: TGCGCCAGCAGCGTCGGGACAGGGGAGCACAATGAGCAGTACTTC.

This clonotype was observed a few times. The chain is built from TRBV20-1 and TRBJ1-5; 8 bases match TRBD1. This CDR3 contains 13 residues. From germline, CDR1 is DFQATT and CDR2 SNEGSKA (reference sequence). V trimming: 5 bases; J trimming: 6 bases; junction bases outside the gene matches: 6. CDR3 nucleotides: TGCAGTGCTTGGACAGGGAGCCGTCAGCCCCAGCATTTT. It codes for CSAWTGSRQPQHF.

The genes are TRBV4-2 and TRBJ2-4; D is unresolved. The DNA end is a closer match to TRBJ2-7, so the J assignment may be wrong. This CDR3 is built from 13 residues. The germline CDR1 and CDR2 sequences are LGHNA and YNFKEQ. In nucleotides, the CDR3 is TGTGCCAGCAGCCAAGTCGCAAGCTACGAGCAGTACTTC. As protein: CASSQVASYEQYF.

This clonotype was recorded a few times. V is TRBV12-3 or TRBV12-4 and J is TRBJ2-2, with a possible D match to TRBD2 (5 bases). The CDR3 loop spans 13 amino acids. V lost 5 bases, J lost 7 bases, and 11 bases lay in between. This CDR3 is CASSNPGIGELFF. The CDR3 DNA reads TGTGCCAGCAGTAACCCGGGAATCGGGGAGCTGTTTTTT.

This clonotype was observed a few times. V is TRBV6-2 or TRBV6-3 and J is TRBJ1-6; D is ambiguous. Trimming pared 7 bases from V and 7 bases from J, leaving 11 bases between. In germline, CDR1 is MNHEY, CDR2 SVGEGT. The CDR3 spans 13 residues. The CDR3 DNA is TGTGCCAGCACCTTGGGCGACAATTCACCCCTCCACTTT. It is translated as CASTLGDNSPLHF.

Only one count was recorded for this clonotype. The chain links TRBV4-2 to TRBJ2-1; TRBD2 agrees at 7 bases. The CDR3 covers 16 residues. Germline values: CDR1 LGHNA, CDR2 YNFKEQ. The trim removed 4 bases at V and 7 bases at J, leaving 13 bases unmatched. The CDR3 DNA sequence: TGTGCCAGCAGCCTCCTGGGGCGGGGAGGGGAGAATGAGCAGTTCTTC. Residues: CASSLLGRGGENEQFF.

As DNA, the CDR3 is TGTGCCAGCTCACCGTCCCAGACAGGGGCCACTGAAGCTTTCTTT. Its protein product is CASSPSQTGATEAFF. The chain links TRBV18 to TRBJ1-1; 8 bases are shared with TRBD1. Trimming took 3 bases from V and 4 from J; bases not matched to a gene: 7. The CDR3 is made up of 15 amino acids. CDR1 KGHSH and CDR2 LQKENI come from the germline V gene.

This clonotype was seen at least ten times. The chain recombines TRBV6-6 with TRBJ1-2; D uncertain. V was trimmed by 5 bases and J by 6 bases, leaving 16 bases between them. Germline V gene lookup returns CDR1 MNHNY and CDR2 SVGAGI (reference sequence). This CDR3 region has 14 residues. CDR3 DNA sequence: TGTGCCAGCAGTCACCTCGGAAGGGAACATGGCTACACCTTC. Translating gives CASSHLGREHGYTF.

In regard to this clonotype: Relative to the germline gene, one junction end is altered; a read error may explain this. The genes are TRBV12-3 or TRBV12-4 and TRBJ1-2; TRBD1 agrees at 7 bases. This CDR3 contains 14 residues. CDR3 sequence: CASSFRGTVYGHTF. The CDR3 DNA sequence: TGTGCCAGCAGTTTCCGTGGGACAGTCTATGGCCACACCTTC.